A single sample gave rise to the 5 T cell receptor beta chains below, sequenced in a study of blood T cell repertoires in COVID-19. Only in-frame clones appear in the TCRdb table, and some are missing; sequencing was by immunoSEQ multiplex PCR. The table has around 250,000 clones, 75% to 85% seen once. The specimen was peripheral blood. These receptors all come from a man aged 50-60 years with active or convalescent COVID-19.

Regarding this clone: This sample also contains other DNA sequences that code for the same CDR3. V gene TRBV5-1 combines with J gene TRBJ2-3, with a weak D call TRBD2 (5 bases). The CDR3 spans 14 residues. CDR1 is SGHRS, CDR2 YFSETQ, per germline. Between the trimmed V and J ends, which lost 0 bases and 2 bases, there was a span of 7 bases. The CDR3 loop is CASSLGLITDTQYF. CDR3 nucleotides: TGCGCCAGCAGCTTGGGACTAATCACAGATACGCAGTATTTT.

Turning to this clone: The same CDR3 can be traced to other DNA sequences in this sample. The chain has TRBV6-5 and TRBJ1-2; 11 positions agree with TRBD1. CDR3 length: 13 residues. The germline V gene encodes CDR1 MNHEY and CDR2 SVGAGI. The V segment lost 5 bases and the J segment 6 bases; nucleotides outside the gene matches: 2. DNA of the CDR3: TGTGCCAGCAGTCCGGACAGGGGGCATGGCTACACCTTC. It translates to CASSPDRGHGYTF.

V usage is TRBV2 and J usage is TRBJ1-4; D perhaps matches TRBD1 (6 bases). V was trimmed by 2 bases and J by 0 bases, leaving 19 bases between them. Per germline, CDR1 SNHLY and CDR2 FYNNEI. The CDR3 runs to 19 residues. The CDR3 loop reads CASSENMVGAGATNEKLFF. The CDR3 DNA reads TGTGCCAGCAGTGAAAACATGGTGGGGGCGGGTGCAACTAATGAAAAACTGTTTTTT.

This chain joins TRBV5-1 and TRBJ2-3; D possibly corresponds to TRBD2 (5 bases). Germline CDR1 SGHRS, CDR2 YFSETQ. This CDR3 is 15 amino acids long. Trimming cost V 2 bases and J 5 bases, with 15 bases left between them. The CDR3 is CASSLSLGAGDTQYF. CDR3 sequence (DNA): TGCGCCAGCAGCTTATCCTTAGGTGCGGGAGATACGCAGTATTTT.

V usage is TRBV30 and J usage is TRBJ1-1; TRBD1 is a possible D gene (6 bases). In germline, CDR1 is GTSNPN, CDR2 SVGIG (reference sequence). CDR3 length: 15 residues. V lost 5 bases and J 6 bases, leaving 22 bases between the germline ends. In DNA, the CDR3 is TGTGCCTGGGGTCCGGGATTGACAGGAAGATCTGAAGCTTTCTTT. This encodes CAWGPGLTGRSEAFF.